These 25 T cell receptor beta chains came from one sample sequenced in a study of neoadjuvant nivolumab and ipilimumab in lung cancer. Measured with immunoSEQ multiplex PCR; TCRdb has only the in-frame clones, and not every one. Among under 35,000 clones listed, about nine tenths were seen once. This specimen consisted of peripheral blood, obtained after neoadjuvant nivolumab, alone or with ipilimumab, at or shortly before surgery. These receptors all come from an adult with non-small cell lung cancer.

J is TRBJ2-5 and V is TRBV7-9; D gene unclear. Germline CDR1 and CDR2: SEHNR and FQNEAQ (reference sequence). The V and J ends lost 5 bases and 1 base respectively, with 11 bases between them. The CDR3 is 14 amino acids. As DNA, the CDR3 is TGTGCCAGCAGCCCGAGGAACCTCCAAGAGACCCAGTACTTC. It is translated as CASSPRNLQETQYF.

This clone has a single count. This rearrangement joins TRBV2 to TRBJ2-7; D is possibly TRBD2 (5 bases). The CDR3 runs 14 residues. Trimming took off 2 bases at V and 7 bases at J, with 15 bases between the two ends. Germline V gene sequence: CDR1 SNHLY, CDR2 FYNNEI. The CDR3 loop is CASSESAAGREQYF. DNA of the CDR3: TGTGCCAGCAGTGAAAGTGCGGCGGGTCGTGAGCAGTACTTC.

The rearrangement uses TRBV6-1 and TRBJ1-5; no clear D gene. The CDR3 contains 15 residues. V was trimmed by 2 bases and J by 3 bases, leaving 11 bases between them. Germline CDR1 and CDR2: MNHNS and SASEGT. CDR3 residues: CASSEFGQFNQPQHF. DNA of the CDR3: TGTGCCAGCAGTGAATTCGGTCAGTTCAATCAGCCCCAGCATTTT.

CDR3 in amino acids: CASSYNRGGETQYF. The CDR3 DNA reads as TGTGCCAGCAGCTACAACAGGGGCGGGGAGACCCAGTACTTC. This chain uses TRBV7-2 with TRBJ2-5; 7 bases match TRBD1. This CDR3 is 14 amino acids long. The trim removed 4 bases at V and 5 bases at J, leaving 7 bases unmatched. From germline, CDR1 is SGHTA and CDR2 FQGNSA.

The gene calls are TRBV7-9 and TRBJ2-7; 8 bases are shared with TRBD1. CDR3 length equals 15 residues. The germline V gene has CDR1 SEHNR and CDR2 FQNEAQ (reference sequence). With V trimmed by 1 base and J by 3 bases, 5 bases remained unmatched. In nucleotides, the CDR3 is TGTGCCAGCAGCTTAGGGGCAGGGGGCGGCTACGAGCAGTACTTC. It is translated as CASSLGAGGGYEQYF.

CDR3 loop: CAIKGSSTDTQYF. CDR3 nucleotide sequence: TGTGCCATCAAGGGATCGAGCACAGATACGCAGTATTTT. The chain combines TRBV10-3 with TRBJ2-3; D is unclear. The CDR3 runs 13 residues. Germline loops: CDR1 ENHRY, CDR2 SYGVKD. Trimming removed 7 bases from V and 0 bases from J, with 8 bases in between.

This chain joins TRBV11-2 and TRBJ1-1; 9 bases are shared with TRBD1. V gave up 5 bases and J gave up 4 bases; unmatched junction bases: 8. The CDR3 runs to 15 residues. Germline values: CDR1 SGHAT, CDR2 FQNNGV. CDR3 loop: CASSPRTGEITEAFF. The CDR3 DNA reads TGTGCCAGCAGCCCGCGGACAGGGGAAATCACTGAAGCTTTCTTT.

V is TRBV7-3 and J is TRBJ1-1, with 7 bases lining up with TRBD1. V lost 1 base, J lost 4 bases, and 6 bases stayed unmatched. CDR1 and CDR2 (germline): SGHTA, FQGTGA. There are 15 residues in the CDR3. The CDR3 DNA reads as TGTGCCAGCAGCTTAAGTGGACAGGCGGTCACTGAAGCTTTCTTT. Translated, it gives CASSLSGQAVTEAFF.

This clone was detected once. The chain has TRBV18 and TRBJ1-2, with D possibly TRBD1 on 5 matching bases. CDR1 is KGHSH, CDR2 LQKENI, per germline. The V gene lost 4 bases and the J gene lost 2 bases, with 14 bases spanning the gap. This CDR3 is 15 amino acids long. The CDR3 protein is CASSLDGSGNYGYTF. As DNA, the CDR3 is TGTGCCAGCTCACTGGACGGTTCAGGGAACTATGGCTACACCTTC.

The chain joins TRBV6-1 to TRBJ2-1; D might be TRBD2 (6 bases). Germline V gene sequence: CDR1 MNHNS, CDR2 SASEGT. There are 13 residues in the CDR3. Deletions cut 6 bases from V and 1 base from J, with 7 bases between. This chain's CDR3 is CASRAGSYNEQFF. The DNA for the CDR3 is TGTGCCAGCAGGGCGGGGTCCTACAATGAGCAGTTCTTC.

This clone was recorded once. CDR3 protein: CASSLGQGTTYGYTF. Written as DNA, the CDR3 is TGCGCCAGCAGCCTGGGACAGGGGACGACCTATGGCTACACCTTC. The chain couples TRBV5-1 to TRBJ1-2; 10 bases map to TRBD1. CDR3 length equals 15 residues. The germline V gene has CDR1 SGHRS and CDR2 YFSETQ. The V gene end was trimmed by 4 bases and the J gene end by 4 bases; junction bases not matched to a gene: 7.

This clone was seen just once. The J gene is TRBJ2-1, the V gene TRBV11-1, with 7 nucleotides matching TRBD2. The germline CDR1 and CDR2 sequences are SGHAT and FQDESV (reference sequence). The CDR3 is 15 residues long. Germline trimming cut 5 bases from V and 2 bases from J; bases unmatched to any gene: 6. DNA of the CDR3: TGTGCCAGCAGCCTACGACGGGGGGCCTACAATGAGCAGTTCTTC. Translated: CASSLRRGAYNEQFF.

This clone was seen once. The rearrangement links TRBV18 to TRBJ1-1, with 9 positions matching TRBD1. Germline-derived CDR1 and CDR2 are KGHSH and LQKENI. The V and J ends lost 6 bases and 4 bases, in that order; junction bases with no gene match: 9. The CDR3 consists of 15 residues. This CDR3 reads CASSPGGTGTTEAFF. In DNA, the CDR3 is TGTGCCAGCTCGCCCGGGGGGACAGGGACCACTGAAGCTTTCTTT.

This chain links TRBV7-6 with TRBJ1-1; TRBD1 might be the D (5 bases). V was trimmed by 1 base and J by 10 bases, leaving 13 bases between them. The CDR3 sequence is 13 residues long. CDR1 and CDR2 from the germline V gene are SGHVS and FNYEAQ. The CDR3: CASSLGGKDTAFF. In nucleotides, the CDR3 is TGTGCCAGCAGCTTAGGGGGGAAGGACACAGCTTTCTTT.

The rearrangement joins TRBV2 to TRBJ1-2, with unresolved D. The CDR3 is made up of 14 amino acids. Trimming took 6 bases from V and 6 from J, leaving 17 bases between them. Germline CDR1 and CDR2: SNHLY and FYNNEI. This chain's CDR3 is CASRLRFPFNGYTF. The CDR3 DNA reads TGTGCCAGCAGGCTGCGGTTCCCATTTAATGGCTACACCTTC.

The chain joins TRBV5-6 to TRBJ2-3; D unclear. The CDR3 loop spans 12 amino acids. Germline V gene lookup returns CDR1 SGHDT and CDR2 YYEEEE. V was clipped by 9 bases and J by 0 bases, with 8 bases between them. For the CDR3, the DNA is TGTGCCACCAGGAGAAGCACAGATACGCAGTATTTT. Amino acids: CATRRSTDTQYF.

This chain joins TRBV2 and TRBJ1-5, with D perhaps TRBD1 (6 bases). Germline V gene sequence: CDR1 SNHLY, CDR2 FYNNEI. This CDR3 has 13 residues. V was pared by 8 bases and J by 6 bases, with 14 bases between. The CDR3 sequence: CASDRGYGQPQHF. The CDR3, as DNA: TGTGCCAGCGATAGGGGGTATGGTCAGCCCCAGCATTTT.

The chain is built from TRBV10-3 and TRBJ2-5; 9 nucleotides line up with TRBD2. The trim removed 10 bases at V and 7 bases at J, leaving 10 bases unmatched. Germline V lookup: CDR1 ENHRY, CDR2 SYGVKD. The CDR3 runs to 13 residues. The CDR3 spells CATNLAGTATQYF. The CDR3 region has the DNA TGTGCCACCAATCTAGCGGGGACCGCGACCCAGTACTTC.

This sequence joins TRBV7-7 and TRBJ2-5, with D possibly TRBD2 on 5 matching bases. The CDR3 is 15 amino acids. Germline V CDR1 and CDR2: SSHAT, FNYEAQ (reference sequence). The germline V and J ends were trimmed by 4 bases and 2 bases, with 14 bases remaining between them. The CDR3 coding sequence is TGTGCCAGCAGCTCGGGTAGGCAGCGGCAAGAGACCCAGTACTTC. Translating gives CASSSGRQRQETQYF.

The CDR3 nucleotides read TGTGCCAGCAACAATGGGGGCTACAATGAGCAGTTCTTC. Protein sequence: CASNNGGYNEQFF. The rearrangement uses TRBV11-2 and TRBJ2-1; D assignment may be TRBD1 or TRBD2 (5 bases each). This CDR3 region has 13 residues. From germline, CDR1 is SGHAT and CDR2 FQNNGV. V was shortened by 7 bases and J by 3 bases, with 10 bases between the two germline ends.

The chain recombines TRBV11-1 with TRBJ2-7; 8 positions agree with TRBD1. J was trimmed by 4 bases and V by 3 bases; bases with no gene match: 2. Per germline, CDR1 SGHAT and CDR2 FQDESV (reference sequence). This CDR3 spans 13 amino acids. CDR3: CASSLQGAYEQYF. CDR3 DNA sequence: TGTGCCAGCAGCTTGCAGGGGGCATACGAGCAGTACTTC.

The V call is TRBV5-1, the J call TRBJ2-2, with no clear D. V gave up 4 bases and J gave up 1 base, with 8 bases separating them. The CDR3 sequence is 14 residues long. Per the germline V gene, CDR1 is SGHRS and CDR2 is YFSETQ. The CDR3 coding sequence is TGCGCCAGCAGCCGAGACGGGAACACCGGGGAGCTGTTTTTT. It yields the protein CASSRDGNTGELFF.

This clone was picked up one time. The V gene is TRBV18, the J gene TRBJ2-7, with D perhaps TRBD2 (6 bases). This CDR3 is built from 12 residues. The germline V and J ends were trimmed by 6 bases and 5 bases, with 11 bases remaining between them. CDR1 is KGHSH and CDR2 is LQKENI in the germline V gene. CDR3 amino acids: CASSSREDEQYF. In DNA form, the CDR3 reads TGTGCCAGCTCCTCCAGGGAGGACGAGCAGTACTTC.

Comments on this clone: The same CDR3 arises from other DNA sequences in this sample as well. The chain combines TRBV2 with TRBJ1-2, with 8 bases that match TRBD1. CDR1 SNHLY and CDR2 FYNNEI come from the germline V gene. There are 13 residues in the CDR3. Germline trimming cut 6 bases from V and 2 bases from J; bases unmatched to any gene: 2. CDR3 in DNA: TGTGCCAGCAGCGGGACAGGCAACTATGGCTACACCTTC. It encodes CASSGTGNYGYTF.

V is TRBV6-5 and J is TRBJ2-1; 10 bases fit TRBD2. Germline V gives CDR1 MNHEY, CDR2 SVGAGI. V lost 4 bases to trimming and J lost 4 bases; unmatched junction nucleotides: 7. This CDR3 has 16 amino acids. For the CDR3, the DNA is TGTGCCAGCAGTTCCATAGCGGGGGGCCGTTACAATGAGCAGTTCTTC. This translates into CASSSIAGGRYNEQFF.